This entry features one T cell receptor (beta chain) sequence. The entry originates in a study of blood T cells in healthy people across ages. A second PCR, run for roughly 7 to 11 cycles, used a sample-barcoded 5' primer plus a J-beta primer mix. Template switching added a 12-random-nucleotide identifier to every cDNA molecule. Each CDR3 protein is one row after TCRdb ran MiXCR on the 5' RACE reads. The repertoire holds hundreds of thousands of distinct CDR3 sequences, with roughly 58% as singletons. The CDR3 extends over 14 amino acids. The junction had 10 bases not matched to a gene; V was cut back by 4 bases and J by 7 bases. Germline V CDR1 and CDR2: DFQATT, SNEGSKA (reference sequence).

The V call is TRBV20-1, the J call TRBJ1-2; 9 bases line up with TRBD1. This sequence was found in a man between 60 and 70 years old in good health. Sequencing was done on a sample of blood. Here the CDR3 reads CSAKGTGIALGYTF. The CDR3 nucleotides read TGCAGTGCTAAAGGGACAGGGATCGCTCTTGGCTACACCTTC.